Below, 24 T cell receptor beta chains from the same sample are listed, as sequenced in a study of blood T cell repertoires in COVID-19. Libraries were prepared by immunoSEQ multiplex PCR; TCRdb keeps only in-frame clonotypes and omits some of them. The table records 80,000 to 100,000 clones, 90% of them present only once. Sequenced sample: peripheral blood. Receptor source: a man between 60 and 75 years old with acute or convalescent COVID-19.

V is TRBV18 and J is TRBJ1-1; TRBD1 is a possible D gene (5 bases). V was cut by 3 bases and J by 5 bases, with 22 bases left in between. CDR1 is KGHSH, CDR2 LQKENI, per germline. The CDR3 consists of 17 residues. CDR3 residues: CASSPNEGALQQTEAFF. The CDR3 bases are TGTGCCAGCTCACCTAATGAAGGGGCGCTTCAGCAGACTGAAGCTTTCTTT.

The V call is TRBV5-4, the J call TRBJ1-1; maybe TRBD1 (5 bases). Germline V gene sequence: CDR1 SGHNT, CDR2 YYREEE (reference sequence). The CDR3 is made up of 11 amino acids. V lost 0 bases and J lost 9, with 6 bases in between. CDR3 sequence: CASSLDRQAFF. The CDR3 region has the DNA TGTGCCAGCAGCTTGGACAGGCAAGCTTTCTTT.

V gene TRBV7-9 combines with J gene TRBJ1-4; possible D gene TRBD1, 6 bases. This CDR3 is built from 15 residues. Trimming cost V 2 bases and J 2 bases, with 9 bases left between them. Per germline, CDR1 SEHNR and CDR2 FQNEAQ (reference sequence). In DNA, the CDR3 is TGTGCCAGCAGCTTAAGGACAGTTACTAATGAAAAACTGTTTTTT. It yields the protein CASSLRTVTNEKLFF. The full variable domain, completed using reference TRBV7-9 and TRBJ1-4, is DTGVSQNPRHKITKRGQNVTFRCDPISEHNRLYWYRQTLGQGPEFLTYFQNEAQLEKSRLLSDRFSAERPKGSFSTLEIQRTEQGDSAMYLCASSLRTVTNEKLFFGSGTQLSVL.

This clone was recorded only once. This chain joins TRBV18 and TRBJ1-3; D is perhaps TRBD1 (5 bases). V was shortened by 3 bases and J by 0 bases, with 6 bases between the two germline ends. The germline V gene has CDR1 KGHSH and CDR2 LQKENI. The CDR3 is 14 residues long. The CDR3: CASSPDNSGNTIYF. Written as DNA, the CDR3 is TGTGCCAGCTCACCGGACAACTCTGGAAACACCATATATTTT. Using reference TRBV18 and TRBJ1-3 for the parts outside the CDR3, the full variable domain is NAGVMQNPRHLVRRRGQEARLRCSPMKGHSHVYWYRQLPEEGLKFMVYLQKENIIDESGMPKERFSAEFPKEGPSILRIQQVVRGDSAAYFCASSPDNSGNTIYFGEGSWLTVV.

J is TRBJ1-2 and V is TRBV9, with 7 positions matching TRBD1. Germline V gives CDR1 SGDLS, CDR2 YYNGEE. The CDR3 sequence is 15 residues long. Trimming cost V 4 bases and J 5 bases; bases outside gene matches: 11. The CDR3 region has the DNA TGTGCCAGCAGCCAGGGACAGCGACACCCATATGGCTACACCTTC. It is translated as CASSQGQRHPYGYTF.

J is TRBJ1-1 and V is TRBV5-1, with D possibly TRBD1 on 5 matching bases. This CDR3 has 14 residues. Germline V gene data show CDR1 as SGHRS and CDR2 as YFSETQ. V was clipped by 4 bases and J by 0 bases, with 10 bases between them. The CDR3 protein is CASSLGHLNTEAFF. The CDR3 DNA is TGCGCCAGCAGCCTAGGACATTTGAACACTGAAGCTTTCTTT. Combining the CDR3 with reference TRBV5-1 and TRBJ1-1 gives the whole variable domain KAGVTQTPRYLIKTRGQQVTLSCSPISGHRSVSWYQQTPGQGLQFLFEYFSETQRNKGNFPGRFSGRQFSNSRSEMNVSTLELGDSALYLCASSLGHLNTEAFFGQGTRLTVV.

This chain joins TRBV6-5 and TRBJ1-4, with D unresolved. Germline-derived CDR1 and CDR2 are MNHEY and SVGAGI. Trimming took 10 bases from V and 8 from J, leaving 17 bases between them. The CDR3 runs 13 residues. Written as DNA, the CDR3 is TGTGCCACCCGGGTCCGGCTTGGAGAAAAACTGTTTTTT. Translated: CATRVRLGEKLFF.

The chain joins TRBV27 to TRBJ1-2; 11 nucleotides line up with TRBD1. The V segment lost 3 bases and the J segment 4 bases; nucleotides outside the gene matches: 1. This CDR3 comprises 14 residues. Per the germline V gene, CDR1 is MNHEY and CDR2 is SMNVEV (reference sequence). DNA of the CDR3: TGTGCCAGCAGTTTGGGGACAGGGGGCTATGGCTACACCTTC. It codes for CASSLGTGGYGYTF.

DNA of the CDR3: TGTGCCAGCAGCCGGGACTCTAATAGCAATCAGCCCCAGCATTTT. It yields the protein CASSRDSNSNQPQHF. The chain recombines TRBV3-1 (or the pseudogene TRBV3-2) with TRBJ1-5, with D possibly matching TRBD1 (5 bases). Per germline, CDR1 LGHDT and CDR2 YNNKEL (reference sequence). The CDR3 is 15 residues long. The germline V and J ends were trimmed by 4 bases and 0 bases, with 10 bases remaining between them.

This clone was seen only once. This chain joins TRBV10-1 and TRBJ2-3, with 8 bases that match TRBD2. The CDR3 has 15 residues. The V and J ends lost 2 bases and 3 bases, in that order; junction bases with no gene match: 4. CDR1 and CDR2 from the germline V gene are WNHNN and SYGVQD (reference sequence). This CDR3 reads CASSEIAGWTDTQYF. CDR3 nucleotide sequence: TGCGCCAGCAGTGAGATAGCGGGGTGGACAGATACGCAGTATTTT.

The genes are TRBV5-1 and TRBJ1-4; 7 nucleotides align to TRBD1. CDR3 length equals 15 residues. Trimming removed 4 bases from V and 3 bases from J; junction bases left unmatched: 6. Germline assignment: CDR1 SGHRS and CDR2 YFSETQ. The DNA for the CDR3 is TGCGCCAGCAGCCGGGGACAGAGACCTAATGAAAAACTGTTTTTT. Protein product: CASSRGQRPNEKLFF.

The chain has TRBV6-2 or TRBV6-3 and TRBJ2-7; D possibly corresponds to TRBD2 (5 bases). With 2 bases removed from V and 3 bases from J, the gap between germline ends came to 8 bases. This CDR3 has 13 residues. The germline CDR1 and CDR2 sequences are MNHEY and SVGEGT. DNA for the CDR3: TGTGCCAGCAGTTACCGGGAACTCTACGAGCAGTACTTC. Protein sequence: CASSYRELYEQYF.

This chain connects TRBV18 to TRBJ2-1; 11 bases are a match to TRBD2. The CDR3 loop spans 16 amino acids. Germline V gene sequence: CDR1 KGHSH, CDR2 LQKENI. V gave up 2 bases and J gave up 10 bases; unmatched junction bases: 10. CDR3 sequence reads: CASSPRFLAGGTEQFF. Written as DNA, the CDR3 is TGTGCCAGCTCACCAAGGTTTCTAGCGGGGGGCACGGAGCAGTTCTTC.

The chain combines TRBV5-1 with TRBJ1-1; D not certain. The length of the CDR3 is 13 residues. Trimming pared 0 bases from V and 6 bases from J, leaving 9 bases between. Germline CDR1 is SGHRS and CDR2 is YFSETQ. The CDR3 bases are TGCGCCAGCAGCTTGGTGGGCCAGTCTGAAGCTTTCTTT. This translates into CASSLVGQSEAFF.

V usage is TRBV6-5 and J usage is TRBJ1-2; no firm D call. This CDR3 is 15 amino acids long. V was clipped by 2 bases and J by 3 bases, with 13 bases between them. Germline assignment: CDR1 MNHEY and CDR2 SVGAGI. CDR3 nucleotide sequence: TGTGCCAGCAGTTACGGGGAGACAAAGTACTATGGCTACACCTTC. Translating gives CASSYGETKYYGYTF.

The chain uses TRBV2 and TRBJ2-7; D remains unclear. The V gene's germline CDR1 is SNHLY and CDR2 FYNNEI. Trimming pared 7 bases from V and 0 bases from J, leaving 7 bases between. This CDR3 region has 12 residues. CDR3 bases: TGTGCCAGCACCGAGAACTCCTACGAGCAGTACTTC. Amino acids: CASTENSYEQYF.

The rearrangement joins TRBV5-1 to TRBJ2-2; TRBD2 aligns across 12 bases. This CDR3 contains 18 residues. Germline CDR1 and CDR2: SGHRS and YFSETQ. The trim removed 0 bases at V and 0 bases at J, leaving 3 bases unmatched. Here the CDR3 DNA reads TGCGCCAGCAGCTTGGCCCTAGCGGGGGGGGCGAACACCGGGGAGCTGTTTTTT. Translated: CASSLALAGGANTGELFF.

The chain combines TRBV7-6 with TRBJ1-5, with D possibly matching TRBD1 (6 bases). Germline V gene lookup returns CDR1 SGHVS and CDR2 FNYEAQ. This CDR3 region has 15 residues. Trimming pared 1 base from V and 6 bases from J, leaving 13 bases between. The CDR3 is CASSLVGGLGQPQHF. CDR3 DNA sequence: TGTGCCAGCAGCTTAGTCGGGGGGCTGGGTCAGCCCCAGCATTTT. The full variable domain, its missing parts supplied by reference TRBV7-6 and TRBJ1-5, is GAGVSQSPRYKVTKRGQDVALRCDPISGHVSLYWYRQALGQGPEFLTYFNYEAQQDKSGLPNDRFSAERPEGSISTLTIQRTEQRDSAMYRCASSLVGGLGQPQHFGDGTRLSIL.

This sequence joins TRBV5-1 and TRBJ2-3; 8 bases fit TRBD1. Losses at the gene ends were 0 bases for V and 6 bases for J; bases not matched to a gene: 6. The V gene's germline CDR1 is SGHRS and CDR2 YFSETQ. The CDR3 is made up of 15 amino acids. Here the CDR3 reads CASSLGTGIIDTQYF. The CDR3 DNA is TGCGCCAGCAGCTTGGGGACAGGGATCATCGATACGCAGTATTTT.

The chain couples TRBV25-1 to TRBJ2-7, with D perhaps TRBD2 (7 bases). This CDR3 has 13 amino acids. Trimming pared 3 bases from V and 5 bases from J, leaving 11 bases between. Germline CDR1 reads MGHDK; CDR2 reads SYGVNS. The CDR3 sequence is CASSEGGRDEQYF. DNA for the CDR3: TGTGCCAGCAGTGAGGGGGGGCGCGACGAGCAGTACTTC.

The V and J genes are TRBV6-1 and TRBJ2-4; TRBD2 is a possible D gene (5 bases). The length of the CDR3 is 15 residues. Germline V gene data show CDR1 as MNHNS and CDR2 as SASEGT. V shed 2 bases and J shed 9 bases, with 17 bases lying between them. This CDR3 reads CASSERTSHEGIQYF. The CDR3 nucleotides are TGTGCCAGCAGTGAACGTACTTCGCACGAGGGCATTCAGTACTTC.

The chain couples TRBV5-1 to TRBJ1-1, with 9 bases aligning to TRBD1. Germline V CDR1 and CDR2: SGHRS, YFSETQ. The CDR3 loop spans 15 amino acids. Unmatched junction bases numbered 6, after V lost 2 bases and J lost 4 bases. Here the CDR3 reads CASSFGDRAGTEAFF. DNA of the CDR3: TGCGCCAGCAGCTTCGGGGACAGGGCGGGCACTGAAGCTTTCTTT. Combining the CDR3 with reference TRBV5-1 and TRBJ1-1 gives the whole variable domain KAGVTQTPRYLIKTRGQQVTLSCSPISGHRSVSWYQQTPGQGLQFLFEYFSETQRNKGNFPGRFSGRQFSNSRSEMNVSTLELGDSALYLCASSFGDRAGTEAFFGQGTRLTVV.

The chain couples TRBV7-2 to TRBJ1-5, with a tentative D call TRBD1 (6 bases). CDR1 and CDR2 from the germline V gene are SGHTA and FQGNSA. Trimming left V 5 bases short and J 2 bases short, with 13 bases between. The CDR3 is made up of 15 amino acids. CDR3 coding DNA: TGTGCCAGCAGCCACGAGGGGGTTGGCAATCAGCCCCAGCATTTT. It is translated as CASSHEGVGNQPQHF.

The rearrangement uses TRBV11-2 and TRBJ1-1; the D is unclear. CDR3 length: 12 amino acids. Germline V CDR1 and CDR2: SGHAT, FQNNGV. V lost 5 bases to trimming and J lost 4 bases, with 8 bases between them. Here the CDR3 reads CASSARGTEAFF. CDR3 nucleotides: TGTGCCAGCAGCGCTAGAGGCACTGAAGCTTTCTTT. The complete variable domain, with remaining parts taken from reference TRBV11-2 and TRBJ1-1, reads EAGVAQSPRYKIIEKRQSVAFWCNPISGHATLYWYQQILGQGPKLLIQFQNNGVVDDSQLPKDRFSAERLKGVDSTLKIQPAKLEDSAVYLCASSARGTEAFFGQGTRLTVV.